The T cell receptor beta chain under discussion was sequenced for a study of cytomegalovirus exposure and HLA in healthy donors. At the level of the study: One earlier analysis, a look at 150 million to 200 million T cells, found almost 120 million unique TCR beta sequences. Broader study findings: With high specificity and sensitivity, the classifier reportedly diagnosed cytomegalovirus status. Cytomegalovirus-associated status was assigned to some 160 TCR beta chains.

It was with 60 Vbeta and 13 Jbeta primers that the PCR ran. Measured with immunoSEQ multiplex PCR; TCRdb has only the in-frame clones, and not every one. The sample lists about 210,000 clones, roughly 80% occurring once. At the time of sampling, donors were nominally healthy, though unrecorded immune exposures were likely. Of note for this clone: Its antigen remains unknown.

The V segment lost 4 bases and the J segment 0 bases; nucleotides outside the gene matches: 1. The CDR3 runs 15 residues. Germline V CDR1 and CDR2: LNHDA, SQIVND (reference sequence). The sample was PBMCs. This TCR was recovered from a man aged 35 to 55 in good health and CMV-seropositive. The V call is TRBV19, the J call TRBJ1-5; TRBD1 agrees at 9 bases. CDR3 sequence reads: CASSNRGLSNQPQHF. The DNA for the CDR3 is TGTGCCAGTAGTAACAGGGGGCTTAGCAATCAGCCCCAGCATTTT. Full variable domain (missing parts from reference TRBV19 and TRBJ1-5): DGGITQSPKYLFRKEGQNVTLSCEQNLNHDAMYWYRQDPGQGLRLIYYSQIVNDFQKGDIAEGYSVSREKKESFPLTVTSAQKNPTAFYLCASSNRGLSNQPQHFGDGTRLSIL.